The 10 T cell receptor beta chains in this list originate from one sample, sequenced in a study of OX40 agonist ivuxolimab in advanced cancers. The repertoire was sequenced with immunoSEQ multiplex PCR; TCRdb's copy has only in-frame clones and lacks some. The sample lists 98,000 or so clones; roughly nine tenths were seen once. The specimen comprised CD4+ or CD8+ T cells sorted from blood, sampled in a trial of the OX40 agonist ivuxolimab. The source of these receptors is an adult with an advanced solid tumor such as melanoma, head and neck, liver or kidney cancer.

CDR3 in DNA: TGTGCCAGCAGTGAACAAAGGGAAATCACAGATACGCAGTATTTT. This gives the protein CASSEQREITDTQYF. J is TRBJ2-3 and V is TRBV6-1; no reliable D call. Trimming removed 2 bases from V and 2 bases from J, with 11 bases in between. In germline, CDR1 is MNHNS, CDR2 SASEGT. The CDR3 contains 15 residues.

The V and J genes are TRBV2 and TRBJ1-1; D gene uncertain. Germline V gives CDR1 SNHLY, CDR2 FYNNEI. Deletions cut 3 bases from V and 4 bases from J, with 12 bases between. This CDR3 has 14 amino acids. This CDR3 reads CASSDRTAGTEAFF. The CDR3 DNA follows: TGTGCCAGCAGTGATAGAACTGCTGGCACTGAAGCTTTCTTT. Drawing the rest from reference TRBV2 and TRBJ1-1, the complete variable domain is EPEVTQTPSHQVTQMGQEVILRCVPISNHLYFYWYRQILGQKVEFLVSFYNNEISEKSEIFDDQFSVERPDGSNFTLKIRSTKLEDSAMYFCASSDRTAGTEAFFGQGTRLTVV.

The V gene is TRBV7-9, the J gene TRBJ1-6; D not resolved. Germline V gene sequence: CDR1 SEHNR, CDR2 FQNEAQ (reference sequence). The CDR3 contains 15 residues. The ends were cut back, 4 bases at V and 7 bases at J, with 14 bases in the middle. CDR3 DNA: TGTGCCAGCAGCTCCTTACGCAACCCGAATTCACCCCTCCACTTT. Its translation: CASSSLRNPNSPLHF.

The chain uses TRBV18 and TRBJ2-5; unclear D gene. CDR1 is KGHSH and CDR2 is LQKENI in the germline V gene. Trimming pared 5 bases from V and 1 base from J, leaving 8 bases between. CDR3 length: 13 amino acids. This CDR3 reads CASSRIAQETQYF. The CDR3 DNA follows: TGTGCCAGCTCAAGGATAGCCCAAGAGACCCAGTACTTC.

The chain employs TRBV5-8 and TRBJ2-5, with D unclear. Germline assignment: CDR1 SGHTS and CDR2 YDEGEE. CDR3 length equals 13 residues. V gave up 1 base and J gave up 0 bases, with 4 bases separating them. The CDR3 sequence: CASSLTYQETQYF. In DNA form, the CDR3 reads TGTGCCAGCAGCTTGACATACCAAGAGACCCAGTACTTC.

The chain has TRBV27 and TRBJ1-6, with D perhaps TRBD1 (5 bases). Per germline, CDR1 MNHEY and CDR2 SMNVEV (reference sequence). The CDR3 covers 19 residues. Trimming took off 6 bases at V and 0 bases at J, with 21 bases between the two ends. CDR3: CASSGTGRIASSYNSPLHF. The CDR3 DNA is TGTGCCAGCAGCGGGACGGGACGCATAGCAAGCTCCTATAATTCACCCCTCCACTTT.

This chain links TRBV13 with TRBJ2-5; no clear D gene. The CDR3 covers 17 residues. Looked up from germline, CDR1 is PRHDT and CDR2 is FYEKMQ (reference sequence). With 0 bases removed from V and 1 base from J, the gap between germline ends came to 15 bases. The CDR3 loop reads CASSLGPTLASQETQYF. The DNA of the CDR3 is TGTGCCAGCAGCTTAGGACCAACTTTAGCCTCCCAAGAGACCCAGTACTTC.

The CDR3 region is CASSLDRGFGYTF. CDR3 nucleotides: TGCGCCAGCAGCTTAGACAGGGGATTTGGCTACACCTTC. This chain connects TRBV5-1 to TRBJ1-2; TRBD1 matches at 8 bases. Trimming at V came to 2 bases and at J to 7 bases, leaving 4 bases not matched to a gene. The CDR3 has 13 amino acids. Germline CDR1 is SGHRS and CDR2 is YFSETQ.

CDR3 coding DNA: TGTGCCAGCAGCCCGGACAGGGAAACTGAGGGCTACACCTTC. The encoded protein is CASSPDRETEGYTF. The chain uses TRBV7-2 and TRBJ1-2; TRBD1 matches 8 bases. This CDR3 is built from 14 residues. With V trimmed by 5 bases and J by 8 bases, 10 bases remained unmatched. The germline V gene has CDR1 SGHTA and CDR2 FQGNSA.

The rearrangement links TRBV13 to TRBJ2-1; a possible D gene is TRBD2 (6 bases). V was shortened by 3 bases and J by 6 bases, with 12 bases between the two germline ends. The CDR3 has 14 residues. Germline lookup yields CDR1 PRHDT and CDR2 FYEKMQ (reference sequence). The CDR3 sequence: CASSLGGTPNEQFF. The CDR3 DNA reads as TGTGCCAGCAGCTTGGGCGGGACCCCCAATGAGCAGTTCTTC.